The clone carrying this T cell receptor beta chain is medium-sized. The data derive from a study of T cell repertoires in aging, cancer and after chemotherapy. Multiplex touch-down PCR with TRB-A/B primers amplified rearranged V-D-J TRB sequences. TCRdb re-called the multiplex PCR reads through MiXCR, storing one row per CDR3 protein. The sample has about 10,000 distinct CDR3 sequences, 20% to 25% seen once. Unmatched junction bases numbered 8, after V lost 2 bases and J lost 2 bases. Per the germline V gene, CDR1 is MNHEY and CDR2 is SMNVEV (reference sequence). There are 16 residues in the CDR3. Peripheral blood genomic DNA, not sorted cells or RNA, was the template.

V gene TRBV27 combines with J gene TRBJ2-7; 8 nucleotides line up with TRBD2. Sequencing was done on a sample of blood. This receptor was identified in a human donor with a blood cancer. The donor label of this sample is uncertain. The CDR3, as DNA: TGTGCCAGCAGTTTAAGGGTCGGGAGGGGCCCCTACGAGCAGTACTTC. It yields the protein CASSLRVGRGPYEQYF.